The 23 T cell receptor beta chains below all came from one sample that was sequenced in a study of blood T cell repertoires in COVID-19. The protocol was immunoSEQ multiplex PCR, while the TCRdb copy is restricted to in-frame clones and leaves out a portion. The sample includes about 250,000 clones, roughly 82% of them seen just once. Sequenced input: peripheral blood. The source of these receptors is a woman older than 75 with COVID-19, enrolled during active disease.

The gene calls are TRBV7-3 and TRBJ2-2, with D maybe TRBD2 (7 bases). CDR1 is SGHTA, CDR2 FQGTGA, per germline. Trimming left V 5 bases short and J 2 bases short, with 15 bases between. The CDR3 is 16 amino acids. CDR3: CASSAVGGRNTGELFF. CDR3 DNA sequence: TGTGCCAGCAGCGCTGTCGGGGGGCGTAACACCGGGGAGCTGTTTTTT. Together with reference TRBV7-3 and TRBJ2-2, the CDR3 gives the full variable domain: GAGVSQTPSNKVTEKGKYVELRCDPISGHTALYWYRQSLGQGPEFLIYFQGTGAADDSGLPNDRFFAVRPEGSVSTLKIQRTERGDSAVYLCASSAVGGRNTGELFFGEGSRLTVL.

The rearrangement links TRBV28 to TRBJ2-1; maybe TRBD1 (6 bases). Deletions cut 7 bases from V and 1 base from J, with 14 bases between. This CDR3 spans 15 amino acids. Germline V gene lookup returns CDR1 MDHEN and CDR2 SYDVKM. The chain's CDR3 is CASTKGERSYNEQFF. The CDR3 nucleotides read TGTGCCAGCACCAAGGGGGAGAGGTCCTACAATGAGCAGTTCTTC.

Comment on this clone: Distinct nucleotide sequences in the sample also encode this CDR3. V is TRBV19 and J is TRBJ1-6; 8 nucleotides line up with TRBD1. Germline assignment: CDR1 LNHDA and CDR2 SQIVND (reference sequence). Trimming removed 5 bases from V and 8 bases from J; junction bases left unmatched: 11. This CDR3 comprises 16 residues. The chain's CDR3 is CASSSSPGQGYSPLHF. DNA of the CDR3: TGTGCCAGTAGTTCCTCACCAGGACAGGGCTATTCACCCCTCCACTTT. The entire variable domain, with the rest obtained from reference TRBV19 and TRBJ1-6, is as follows: DGGITQSPKYLFRKEGQNVTLSCEQNLNHDAMYWYRQDPGQGLRLIYYSQIVNDFQKGDIAEGYSVSREKKESFPLTVTSAQKNPTAFYLCASSSSPGQGYSPLHFGNGTRLTVT.

This clone was counted between two and nine times. The chain has TRBV11-2 and TRBJ1-5; D unclear. V dropped 3 bases and J dropped 0 bases, with 6 bases sitting between them. This CDR3 comprises 14 residues. Germline assignment: CDR1 SGHAT and CDR2 FQNNGV. CDR3 DNA: TGTGCCAGCAGCTTTTCAAATAGCAATCAGCCCCAGCATTTT. It is translated as CASSFSNSNQPQHF. The full variable domain, completed using reference TRBV11-2 and TRBJ1-5, is EAGVAQSPRYKIIEKRQSVAFWCNPISGHATLYWYQQILGQGPKLLIQFQNNGVVDDSQLPKDRFSAERLKGVDSTLKIQPAKLEDSAVYLCASSFSNSNQPQHFGDGTRLSIL.

This clone was detected once. This sequence joins TRBV11-1 and TRBJ1-1; D gene unclear. CDR3 length equals 15 residues. Trimming removed 0 bases at V and 1 base at J, with 9 bases between. Germline V gene data show CDR1 as SGHAT and CDR2 as FQDESV (reference sequence). The CDR3 DNA sequence: TGTGCCAGCAGCTTAGCGACGGGTTCGAACACTGAAGCTTTCTTT. Amino acid sequence: CASSLATGSNTEAFF.

This chain joins TRBV11-3 and TRBJ1-6; a weak D match, TRBD1 (6 bases). CDR3 length: 14 residues. The ends were cut back, 4 bases at V and 10 bases at J, with 14 bases in the middle. CDR1 SGHNT and CDR2 YENEEA come from the germline V gene. CDR3 region: CASSSGGPGSPLHF. The CDR3 DNA follows: TGTGCCAGCAGCTCCGGGGGGCCAGGGTCACCCCTCCACTTT.

The genes are TRBV28 and TRBJ1-3, with a possible D match to TRBD1 (6 bases). Germline lookup yields CDR1 MDHEN and CDR2 SYDVKM. Trimming stripped 5 bases from V and 0 bases from J, with 11 bases between. The CDR3 spans 15 residues. The CDR3 sequence is CASSQTGNSGNTIYF. The CDR3 DNA sequence: TGTGCCAGCAGTCAGACAGGAAACTCTGGAAACACCATATATTTT.

CDR3 residues: CASRQGATRGNTIYF. Here the CDR3 DNA reads TGTGCCAGCAGACAGGGGGCGACGCGGGGAAACACCATATATTTT. The chain recombines TRBV27 with TRBJ1-3; 9 positions match TRBD1. Germline V CDR1 and CDR2: MNHEY, SMNVEV (reference sequence). Trimming at V came to 6 bases and at J to 4 bases, leaving 7 bases not matched to a gene. This CDR3 spans 15 amino acids.

The chain is built from TRBV12-3 or TRBV12-4 and TRBJ2-7; D gene ambiguous. V was trimmed by 8 bases and J by 3 bases, leaving 8 bases between them. This CDR3 is built from 11 residues. The CDR3 DNA reads TGTGCCAGCGCAGGAAACTACGAGCAGTACTTC. It is translated as CASAGNYEQYF.

V is TRBV18 and J is TRBJ1-4, with D perhaps matching TRBD1 (5 bases). V was cut by 6 bases and J by 10 bases, with 12 bases left in between. Per the germline V gene, CDR1 is KGHSH and CDR2 is LQKENI. The CDR3 has 12 residues. The CDR3 DNA is TGTGCCAGCTCCACCCGCGGGGGAAAACTGTTTTTT. Translation: CASSTRGGKLFF.

This clone was seen just once. CDR3 region: CASSLLDRELEAFF. CDR3 bases: TGTGCCAGCAGCTTACTTGACAGGGAACTTGAAGCTTTCTTT. The chain combines TRBV7-9 with TRBJ1-1; 7 bases are shared with TRBD1. The CDR3 loop spans 14 amino acids. V shed 2 bases and J 7 bases; nucleotides not matched to a gene: 7. Germline values: CDR1 SEHNR, CDR2 FQNEAQ (reference sequence).

The chain combines TRBV7-2 with TRBJ1-4; possible D gene TRBD1, 6 bases. There are 14 residues in the CDR3. CDR1 SGHTA and CDR2 FQGNSA come from the germline V gene. V lost 6 bases, J lost 3 bases, and 11 bases lay in between. Here the CDR3 reads CASSTGLPNEKLFF. CDR3 coding DNA: TGTGCCAGCAGTACAGGGCTGCCTAATGAAAAACTGTTTTTT.

The V call is TRBV11-2, the J call TRBJ2-7, with D possibly TRBD1 on 6 matching bases. Germline V gene data show CDR1 as SGHAT and CDR2 as FQNNGV. This CDR3 spans 14 amino acids. Trimming left V 1 base short and J 5 bases short, with 12 bases between. CDR3 DNA sequence: TGTGCCAGCAGCTTAGTCTTACAGGGAGACGAGCAGTACTTC. This translates into CASSLVLQGDEQYF.

The table lists this clone with a few counts. The CDR3: CATLSDSGNTIYF. The CDR3 nucleotides are TGTGCCACCCTCAGTGACTCTGGAAACACCATATATTTT. The chain employs TRBV25-1 and TRBJ1-3; D ambiguous. V lost 10 bases, J lost 0 bases, and 10 bases lay in between. CDR3 length equals 13 residues. The V gene's germline CDR1 is MGHDK and CDR2 SYGVNS.

This clone came up a few times. V usage is TRBV18 and J usage is TRBJ2-3; possibly TRBD2 for D (5 bases). Germline V gene sequence: CDR1 KGHSH, CDR2 LQKENI. The V and J ends lost 4 bases and 0 bases respectively, with 17 bases between them. The CDR3 covers 17 residues. CDR3 sequence (DNA): TGTGCCAGCTCACTCCACCCCTACGGGATTAGCACAGATACGCAGTATTTT. As protein: CASSLHPYGISTDTQYF. The entire variable domain, with the rest obtained from reference TRBV18 and TRBJ2-3, is as follows: NAGVMQNPRHLVRRRGQEARLRCSPMKGHSHVYWYRQLPEEGLKFMVYLQKENIIDESGMPKERFSAEFPKEGPSILRIQQVVRGDSAAYFCASSLHPYGISTDTQYFGPGTRLTVL.

This rearrangement joins TRBV2 to TRBJ2-1; D is ambiguous. CDR1 and CDR2 from the germline V gene are SNHLY and FYNNEI. This CDR3 has 11 amino acids. Trimming took off 4 bases at V and 5 bases at J, with 3 bases between the two ends. This CDR3 is CASSVNNEQFF. The CDR3 DNA sequence: TGTGCCAGCAGTGTAAACAATGAGCAGTTCTTC.

The chain uses TRBV7-9 and TRBJ1-5; no clear D. CDR3 size: 14 residues. Germline CDR1 and CDR2: SEHNR and FQNEAQ (reference sequence). V lost 0 bases, J lost 3 bases, and 6 bases lay in between. The CDR3 is CASSLAGINQPQHF. The CDR3 nucleotides are TGTGCCAGCAGCTTAGCGGGCATCAATCAGCCCCAGCATTTT.

The chain joins TRBV28 to TRBJ2-2; D remains ambiguous. Trimming left V 6 bases short and J 4 bases short, with 9 bases between. Germline V gene lookup returns CDR1 MDHEN and CDR2 SYDVKM. The CDR3 is 13 residues long. The CDR3 sequence: CASRRGSTGELFF. In nucleotides, the CDR3 is TGTGCCAGCAGACGAGGATCCACCGGGGAGCTGTTTTTT.

The V call is TRBV24-1, the J call TRBJ2-1; perhaps TRBD2 as D (6 bases). Germline values: CDR1 KGHDR, CDR2 SFDVKD. V dropped 4 bases and J dropped 1 base, with 10 bases sitting between them. The CDR3 has 15 amino acids. The CDR3 DNA is TGTGCCACCAGTGAACCCGGGGGATCCTACAATGAGCAGTTCTTC. Translating it yields CATSEPGGSYNEQFF.

In its sample, this clone was seen once. This CDR3 reads CASSLIPSTDTQYF. For the CDR3, the DNA is TGCGCCAGCAGCTTGATCCCAAGCACAGATACGCAGTATTTT. The chain has TRBV5-1 and TRBJ2-3; D is unresolved. This CDR3 comprises 14 residues. Trimming took 1 base from V and 0 from J, leaving 6 bases between them. The V gene's germline CDR1 is SGHRS and CDR2 YFSETQ.

The J gene is TRBJ1-1, the V gene TRBV5-1; 8 bases map to TRBD1. The germline V gene encodes CDR1 SGHRS and CDR2 YFSETQ. There are 14 residues in the CDR3. Trimming took 6 bases from V and 5 from J; bases not matched to a gene: 9. The CDR3 bases are TGCGCCAGCACAATTACAGGGGGTAGTACTGAAGCTTTCTTT. Protein product: CASTITGGSTEAFF.

This clone occurred a few times. The chain links TRBV29-1 to TRBJ2-7, with 7 nucleotides matching TRBD2. The CDR3 sequence is 12 residues long. V lost 1 base to trimming and J lost 7 bases; unmatched junction nucleotides: 4. Germline V gene sequence: CDR1 SQVTM, CDR2 ANQGSEA. The CDR3 DNA follows: TGCAGCGTTGAAGGGACTAGTGGAGAGCAGTACTTC. Its translation: CSVEGTSGEQYF.

The chain recombines TRBV5-8 with TRBJ1-5, with D maybe TRBD1 (5 bases). Trimming took off 5 bases at V and 6 bases at J, with 18 bases between the two ends. The CDR3 is made up of 15 amino acids. The germline V gene has CDR1 SGHTS and CDR2 YDEGEE. The CDR3 loop reads CASSQISPGGQPQHF. CDR3 in DNA: TGTGCCAGCAGTCAGATTAGCCCGGGGGGTCAGCCCCAGCATTTT.